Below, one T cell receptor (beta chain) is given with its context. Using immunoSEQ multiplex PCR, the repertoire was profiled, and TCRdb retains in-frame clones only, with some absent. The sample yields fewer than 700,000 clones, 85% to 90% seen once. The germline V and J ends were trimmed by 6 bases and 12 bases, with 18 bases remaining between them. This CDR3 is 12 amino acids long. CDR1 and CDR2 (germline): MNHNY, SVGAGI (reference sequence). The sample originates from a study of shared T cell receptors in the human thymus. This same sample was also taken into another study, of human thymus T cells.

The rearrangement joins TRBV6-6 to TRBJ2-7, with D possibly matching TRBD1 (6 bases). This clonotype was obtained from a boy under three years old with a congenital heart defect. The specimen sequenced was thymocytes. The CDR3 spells CASRALTGLRYF. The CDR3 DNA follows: TGTGCCAGCAGAGCTCTAACAGGGCTACGGTACTTC.